The 26 T cell receptor beta chains presented below share a single source sample, sequenced in a study of T cell responses to AZD1222 COVID-19 vaccine. Method: immunoSEQ multiplex PCR; TCRdb's copy keeps in-frame clones and lacks some. This table holds 100,000 to 150,000 clones, around 92% found once. The material sequenced was peripheral blood, taken 28 days after the second AZD1222 dose. The receptors come from an adult who received the AZD1222 COVID-19 vaccine.

The chain combines TRBV11-3 with TRBJ1-1, with a weak D call TRBD1 (6 bases). CDR3 size: 18 residues. Germline V gives CDR1 SGHNT, CDR2 YENEEA. Trimming left V 5 bases short and J 4 bases short, with 26 bases between. CDR3 nucleotide sequence: TGTGCCAGCAGCCCAAGGGGTGTATCTGGGGGGCTGAGCACTGAAGCTTTCTTT. It codes for CASSPRGVSGGLSTEAFF.

The chain combines TRBV2 with TRBJ1-1; TRBD1 is a possible D gene (5 bases). Trimming removed 7 bases at V and 7 bases at J, with 19 bases between. Germline CDR1 SNHLY, CDR2 FYNNEI. The CDR3 contains 14 residues. The CDR3 DNA sequence: TGTGCCAGCACTCAGGAAGGAGGGGTAATTGAAGCTTTCTTT. Its protein is CASTQEGGVIEAFF.

The genes are TRBV9 and TRBJ2-3; 8 bases are a match to TRBD2. V shed 0 bases and J 4 bases; nucleotides not matched to a gene: 7. CDR3 size: 16 residues. Germline V gene lookup returns CDR1 SGDLS and CDR2 YYNGEE. CDR3 coding DNA: TGTGCCAGCAGCGTAGTGGTTGCGGGAGGTCCAGATACGCAGTATTTT. Amino acids: CASSVVVAGGPDTQYF.

The chain couples TRBV11-3 to TRBJ2-1, with 7 bases aligning to TRBD1. There are 15 residues in the CDR3. Germline assignment: CDR1 SGHNT and CDR2 YENEEA. Trimming removed 3 bases from V and 5 bases from J; junction bases left unmatched: 7. CDR3 coding DNA: TGTGCCAGCAGCTTGCTCCTAGGACAGGACAATGAGCAGTTCTTC. It specifies CASSLLLGQDNEQFF.

This sequence joins TRBV2 and TRBJ2-3; TRBD1 matches 7 bases. The CDR3 is 15 amino acids. Unmatched junction bases numbered 8, after V lost 1 base and J lost 7 bases. The germline V gene has CDR1 SNHLY and CDR2 FYNNEI. CDR3 nucleotide sequence: TGTGCCAGCAGTGAAGAAGGGGGCGCGGACTATACGCAGTATTTT. It codes for CASSEEGGADYTQYF.

V usage is TRBV6-6 and J usage is TRBJ2-2; 9 positions agree with TRBD2. The ends lost 3 bases at V and 5 bases at J; junction bases unmatched: 7. There are 16 residues in the CDR3. Germline CDR1 and CDR2: MNHNY and SVGAGI (reference sequence). The CDR3 loop is CASSYRGGAATGELFF. The CDR3 nucleotides read TGTGCCAGCAGTTATCGCGGGGGGGCCGCTACCGGGGAGCTGTTTTTT.

The J gene is TRBJ1-1, the V gene TRBV18; no clear D gene. V lost 5 bases to trimming and J lost 5 bases, with 15 bases between them. The CDR3 totals 14 residues. The germline gives CDR1 KGHSH, CDR2 LQKENI. The CDR3 region is CASSAQIWETEAFF. The CDR3 DNA follows: TGTGCCAGCTCAGCGCAAATCTGGGAGACTGAAGCTTTCTTT.

This sequence joins TRBV5-4 and TRBJ2-1; D is ambiguous. Trimming cost V 0 bases and J 10 bases, with 20 bases left between them. This CDR3 is 16 amino acids long. Germline V gene sequence: CDR1 SGHNT, CDR2 YYREEE (reference sequence). In DNA form, the CDR3 reads TGTGCCAGCAGCTTGGCCCCTTTTGCATCAATCGGGGAGCAGTTCTTC. This encodes CASSLAPFASIGEQFF. Full variable domain (outside the CDR3, taken from reference TRBV5-4 and TRBJ2-1): ETGVTQSPTHLIKTRGQQVTLRCSSQSGHNTVSWYQQALGQGPQFIFQYYREEENGRGNFPPRFSGLQFPNYSSELNVNALELDDSALYLCASSLAPFASIGEQFFGPGTRLTVL.

The count of this clone is one. This chain joins TRBV7-8 and TRBJ1-5; a weak D match, TRBD1 (5 bases). The CDR3 contains 15 residues. Trimming pared 4 bases from V and 9 bases from J, leaving 19 bases between. The germline CDR1 and CDR2 sequences are SGHVS and FQNEAQ. CDR3 region: CASSSGAASGRPQHF. The CDR3 DNA reads TGTGCCAGCAGCTCCGGGGCAGCTAGCGGTCGGCCCCAGCATTTT.

The chain recombines TRBV2 with TRBJ2-7, with D uncertain. This CDR3 is 12 amino acids long. V was pared by 6 bases and J by 3 bases, with 9 bases between. From germline, CDR1 is SNHLY and CDR2 FYNNEI. The CDR3 sequence: CASSKLSYEQYF. The CDR3 nucleotides are TGTGCCAGCAGCAAACTCAGCTACGAGCAGTACTTC.

V usage is TRBV18 and J usage is TRBJ2-3; 10 nucleotides line up with TRBD2. Germline V gene lookup returns CDR1 KGHSH and CDR2 LQKENI. With V trimmed by 0 bases and J by 5 bases, 8 bases remained unmatched. The CDR3 has 17 amino acids. The CDR3 nucleotides read TGTGCCAGCTCACCACCCGGGCTAGCGGGAGTTAGAGATACGCAGTATTTT. It encodes CASSPPGLAGVRDTQYF.

The chain carries TRBV7-6 and TRBJ2-3; D is unclear. Per germline, CDR1 SGHVS and CDR2 FNYEAQ. This CDR3 contains 17 residues. V was shortened by 4 bases and J by 3 bases, with 20 bases between the two germline ends. The CDR3 nucleotides read TGTGCCAGCAGCTCAAGCCTGACCGGGTCTCCAACAGATACGCAGTATTTT. Translated, it gives CASSSSLTGSPTDTQYF.

The chain combines TRBV2 with TRBJ1-1, with D possibly TRBD1 on 6 matching bases. The germline gives CDR1 SNHLY, CDR2 FYNNEI. The CDR3 sequence is 13 residues long. V was trimmed by 5 bases and J by 3 bases, leaving 10 bases between them. The DNA of the CDR3 is TGTGCCAGCAGTTATAACAGGGACACTGAAGCTTTCTTT. Amino acids: CASSYNRDTEAFF.

This sequence joins TRBV19 and TRBJ2-1, with D hard to call. V was cut by 3 bases and J by 5 bases, with 8 bases left in between. Germline V gives CDR1 LNHDA, CDR2 SQIVND (reference sequence). The CDR3 consists of 13 residues. This CDR3 is CASSITWDNEQFF. The DNA of the CDR3 is TGTGCCAGTAGTATCACATGGGACAATGAGCAGTTCTTC.

V gene TRBV4-1 combines with J gene TRBJ2-7; 7 nucleotides agree with TRBD1. V gave up 0 bases and J gave up 5 bases; unmatched junction bases: 4. CDR3 length: 14 residues. Germline lookup yields CDR1 MGHRA and CDR2 YSYEKL. The CDR3 is CASSQEQGSDEQYV. As DNA, the CDR3 is TGCGCCAGCAGCCAAGAACAGGGGAGTGACGAGCAGTACGTC.

The rearrangement links TRBV7-9 to TRBJ1-4, with TRBD1 identical over 7 bases. CDR3 length: 14 amino acids. The V segment lost 8 bases and the J segment 4 bases; nucleotides outside the gene matches: 7. The germline CDR1 and CDR2 sequences are SEHNR and FQNEAQ (reference sequence). The CDR3 loop reads CASGGDSHNEKLFF. CDR3 in DNA: TGTGCCAGCGGAGGGGACAGCCATAATGAAAAACTGTTTTTT.

The chain employs TRBV2 and TRBJ2-4; 9 bases line up with TRBD2. CDR3 size: 16 residues. Germline assignment: CDR1 SNHLY and CDR2 FYNNEI. The V gene end was trimmed by 4 bases and the J gene end by 6 bases; junction bases not matched to a gene: 10. The CDR3 DNA reads as TGTGCCAGCAGTGTAGCGGGGGACGCCTGGGGAAACATTCAGTACTTC. Translated, it gives CASSVAGDAWGNIQYF. Supplemented by reference TRBV2 and TRBJ2-4, the full variable domain reads EPEVTQTPSHQVTQMGQEVILRCVPISNHLYFYWYRQILGQKVEFLVSFYNNEISEKSEIFDDQFSVERPDGSNFTLKIRSTKLEDSAMYFCASSVAGDAWGNIQYFGAGTRLSVL.

This chain connects TRBV5-4 to TRBJ2-1; TRBD1 or TRBD2 may be the D gene (6 bases each). Germline assignment: CDR1 SGHNT and CDR2 YYREEE (reference sequence). The CDR3 sequence is 16 residues long. Trimming took off 2 bases at V and 0 bases at J, with 12 bases between the two ends. The CDR3 DNA is TGTGCCAGCAGCTTAGGGGGGCCAAACTCCTACAATGAGCAGTTCTTC. It encodes CASSLGGPNSYNEQFF.

The table lists this clone with a count of one. The chain employs TRBV24-1 and TRBJ1-4; 7 positions agree with TRBD1. The junction had 5 bases not matched to a gene; V was cut back by 4 bases and J by 4 bases. In germline, CDR1 is KGHDR, CDR2 SFDVKD. This CDR3 contains 15 residues. The CDR3 DNA sequence: TGTGCCACCAGTGAAGGGACAGTTCTTAATGAAAAACTGTTTTTT. It codes for CATSEGTVLNEKLFF.

This chain joins TRBV5-4 and TRBJ1-1, with D uncertain. V dropped 2 bases and J dropped 3 bases, with 5 bases sitting between them. The CDR3 has 12 residues. CDR1 is SGHNT, CDR2 YYREEE, per germline (reference sequence). The CDR3, as DNA: TGTGCCAGCAGCTTCGGATACACTGAAGCTTTCTTT. Its translation: CASSFGYTEAFF. The full variable domain, rest sourced from reference TRBV5-4 and TRBJ1-1, is ETGVTQSPTHLIKTRGQQVTLRCSSQSGHNTVSWYQQALGQGPQFIFQYYREEENGRGNFPPRFSGLQFPNYSSELNVNALELDDSALYLCASSFGYTEAFFGQGTRLTVV.

The chain combines TRBV5-6 with TRBJ2-1; 7 bases line up with TRBD2. Trimming at V came to 3 bases and at J to 7 bases, leaving 13 bases not matched to a gene. This CDR3 is 16 amino acids long. CDR1 is SGHDT and CDR2 is YYEEEE in the germline V gene. The CDR3 bases are TGTGCCAGCAGCTGGGGGGTCAGCGGGATCTGGAATGAGCAGTTCTTC. Translating gives CASSWGVSGIWNEQFF.

This clone was detected only a few times. The same CDR3 is also encoded by other DNA sequences in this sample. The chain employs TRBV4-1 and TRBJ1-6; a possible D gene is TRBD1 (6 bases). CDR1 and CDR2 (germline): MGHRA, YSYEKL. The germline V and J ends were trimmed by 4 bases and 9 bases, with 13 bases remaining between them. The CDR3 length is 14 residues. The CDR3 bases are TGCGCCAGCAGCCCCACCAGGGGTGGTTCACCCCTCCACTTT. It codes for CASSPTRGGSPLHF.

The chain recombines TRBV5-8 with TRBJ2-7; TRBD1 agrees at 8 bases. This CDR3 is built from 15 residues. Germline V gives CDR1 SGHTS, CDR2 YDEGEE. J was trimmed by 3 bases and V by 5 bases; bases with no gene match: 10. Here the CDR3 reads CASRIPGTGDYEQYF. The CDR3 DNA reads TGTGCCAGCAGGATTCCCGGGACAGGCGACTACGAGCAGTACTTC.

For the CDR3, the DNA is TGTGCCAGCAGCCCCGGGGCTGGAAACACCATATATTTT. This translates into CASSPGAGNTIYF. The rearrangement uses TRBV14 and TRBJ1-3; D not certain. Trimming stripped 4 bases from V and 2 bases from J, with 6 bases between. The CDR3 loop spans 13 amino acids. Germline V lookup: CDR1 SGHDN, CDR2 FVKESK.

The chain employs TRBV28 and TRBJ1-4, with D uncertain. Germline lookup yields CDR1 MDHEN and CDR2 SYDVKM. The CDR3 contains 17 residues. The germline V and J ends were trimmed by 3 bases and 11 bases, with 25 bases remaining between them. CDR3 sequence: CASSFTTRHFPKQKLFF. The CDR3 nucleotides read TGTGCCAGCAGTTTTACTACCCGACACTTTCCGAAACAGAAACTGTTTTTT.

Written as DNA, the CDR3 is TGTGCCAGTAGTATCGGCGGGGAGGGCTTCTATGGCTACACCTTC. It codes for CASSIGGEGFYGYTF. The V and J genes are TRBV19 and TRBJ1-2; D is unresolved. Trimming took off 3 bases at V and 4 bases at J, with 15 bases between the two ends. The CDR3 is 15 residues long. In germline, CDR1 is LNHDA, CDR2 SQIVND (reference sequence).